What follows are 24 T cell receptor beta chains derived from one specimen sequenced in a study of T cells after posttransplantation cyclophosphamide. The method was immunoSEQ multiplex PCR; TCRdb's version includes in-frame clones alone and lacks a portion of them. The sample contains 6,500 to 8,000 clones, more than 60% of which appear only once. The sample taken for sequencing was memory CD4+ T cells sorted from blood. These receptors all come from a woman in her fifties or sixties in good health and a related stem cell transplant donor.

The V call is TRBV18, the J call TRBJ2-7; 8 bases map to TRBD1. Trimming took 4 bases from V and 3 from J; bases not matched to a gene: 5. CDR1 KGHSH and CDR2 LQKENI come from the germline V gene. The CDR3 contains 14 residues. The CDR3 DNA reads TGTGCCAGCTCACGCTCGGACAGGGACTACGAGCAGTACTTC. It translates to CASSRSDRDYEQYF.

This clone was recorded only once. This chain uses TRBV5-1 with TRBJ2-2, with D possibly matching TRBD1 (5 bases). In germline, CDR1 is SGHRS, CDR2 YFSETQ. CDR3 length: 14 amino acids. V lost 4 bases and J 3 bases, leaving 10 bases between the germline ends. The CDR3 DNA sequence: TGCGCCAGCAGCATCCGACAGTACACCGGGGAGCTGTTTTTT. Translated, it gives CASSIRQYTGELFF.

The chain links TRBV5-1 to TRBJ1-1; D not certain. CDR1 SGHRS and CDR2 YFSETQ come from the germline V gene. The CDR3 extends over 14 amino acids. Trimming pared 0 bases from V and 1 base from J, leaving 7 bases between. CDR3 in DNA: TGCGCCAGCAGCTTGGTCGGGGAGAACACTGAAGCTTTCTTT. Translation: CASSLVGENTEAFF.

V gene TRBV9 combines with J gene TRBJ2-5, with TRBD1 identical over 8 bases. Looked up from germline, CDR1 is SGDLS and CDR2 is YYNGEE. Unmatched junction bases numbered 10, after V lost 3 bases and J lost 3 bases. There are 16 residues in the CDR3. The CDR3 sequence is CASSAGQGFGEETQYF. The CDR3 bases are TGTGCCAGCAGCGCCGGACAGGGTTTTGGGGAAGAGACCCAGTACTTC.

V usage is TRBV5-1 and J usage is TRBJ2-7, with 10 nucleotides matching TRBD2. The V segment lost 5 bases and the J segment 6 bases; nucleotides outside the gene matches: 17. CDR3 length: 17 residues. CDR1 and CDR2 from the germline V gene are SGHRS and YFSETQ. The CDR3 region is CASSRGGLAGVQSEQYF. The CDR3 DNA reads TGCGCCAGCAGTCGTGGTGGGCTAGCGGGAGTTCAGAGCGAGCAGTACTTC.

V usage is TRBV27 and J usage is TRBJ2-1, with a possible D match to TRBD2 (6 bases). The CDR3 covers 15 residues. V was cut by 8 bases and J by 0 bases, with 14 bases left in between. Germline assignment: CDR1 MNHEY and CDR2 SMNVEV (reference sequence). The CDR3: CASCRRADSYNEQFF. Here the CDR3 DNA reads TGTGCCAGCTGCAGGAGGGCAGACTCCTACAATGAGCAGTTCTTC.

In this sample, this clone turned up once. The rearrangement links TRBV7-3 to TRBJ2-6; D uncertain. This CDR3 spans 15 amino acids. The germline CDR1 and CDR2 sequences are SGHTA and FQGTGA. Between the trimmed V and J ends, which lost 6 bases and 0 bases, there was a span of 9 bases. The CDR3 DNA reads TGTGCCAGCAGTACAGTCATCTCTGGGGCCAACGTCCTGACTTTC. This codes for CASSTVISGANVLTF. Complete variable domain (other parts from reference TRBV7-3 and TRBJ2-6): GAGVSQTPSNKVTEKGKYVELRCDPISGHTALYWYRQSLGQGPEFLIYFQGTGAADDSGLPNDRFFAVRPEGSVSTLKIQRTERGDSAVYLCASSTVISGANVLTFGAGSRLTVL.

J is TRBJ2-5 and V is TRBV5-5, with 7 bases identical to TRBD2. After removal of 0 bases from V and 3 bases from J, the junction contained 2 bases not matched to a gene. Germline-derived CDR1 and CDR2 are SGHKS and YYEKEE (reference sequence). This CDR3 has 14 amino acids. DNA of the CDR3: TGTGCCAGCAGCTTGGTCCTAGCGGAAGAGACCCAGTACTTC. It is translated as CASSLVLAEETQYF.

In this sample, this clone turned up a few times. The chain couples TRBV29-1 to TRBJ1-1, with D uncertain. The germline V gene has CDR1 SQVTM and CDR2 ANQGSEA. The ends were cut back, 4 bases at V and 0 bases at J, with 9 bases in the middle. The CDR3 is made up of 13 amino acids. CDR3 residues: CSVGGQMNTEAFF. As DNA, the CDR3 is TGCAGCGTTGGTGGCCAGATGAACACTGAAGCTTTCTTT.

This clone was found once. The chain employs TRBV5-1 and TRBJ2-5, with D maybe TRBD1 (6 bases). CDR1 is SGHRS and CDR2 is YFSETQ in the germline V gene. Between the trimmed V and J ends, which lost 0 bases and 4 bases, there was a span of 13 bases. The CDR3 is made up of 15 amino acids. The CDR3 DNA sequence: TGCGCCAGCAGCTTGGCCCCAGGGGTGGGAGAGACCCAGTACTTC. The encoded protein is CASSLAPGVGETQYF.

CDR3 DNA: TGTGCCAGTAGTTCCTTTTACGAGCAGTACTTC. Its protein is CASSSFYEQYF. This chain connects TRBV19 to TRBJ2-7; no reliable D call. Germline lookup yields CDR1 LNHDA and CDR2 SQIVND (reference sequence). The CDR3 consists of 11 residues. With 5 bases removed from V and 4 bases from J, the gap between germline ends came to 6 bases.

The V call is TRBV5-5, the J call TRBJ2-3, with D perhaps TRBD2 (5 bases). The CDR3 has 16 amino acids. Trimming stripped 3 bases from V and 0 bases from J, with 14 bases between. Germline CDR1 reads SGHKS; CDR2 reads YYEKEE (reference sequence). The CDR3 protein is CASSWRVGTSTDTQYF. The CDR3 coding sequence is TGTGCCAGCAGCTGGCGGGTGGGAACTAGCACAGATACGCAGTATTTT.

The chain is built from TRBV11-3 and TRBJ1-1; D may be TRBD1 (5 bases). Per germline, CDR1 SGHNT and CDR2 YENEEA. The CDR3 has 16 amino acids. V lost 0 bases and J lost 0, with 11 bases in between. The CDR3 spells CASSLEGGGMNTEAFF. DNA for the CDR3: TGTGCCAGCAGCTTAGAGGGGGGTGGCATGAACACTGAAGCTTTCTTT.

This sequence joins TRBV15 and TRBJ2-2; weak D call: TRBD1 (6 bases). Per germline, CDR1 LNHNV and CDR2 YYDKDF (reference sequence). The CDR3 has 15 residues. Trimming removed 4 bases from V and 5 bases from J, with 14 bases in between. CDR3 sequence (DNA): TGTGCCACCAGCACGGACAGTAAGTGGACCGGGGAGCTGTTTTTT. Translated, it gives CATSTDSKWTGELFF.

A few counts support this clone. This chain joins TRBV7-2 and TRBJ1-2, with a tentative D call TRBD1 (6 bases). Deletions cut 2 bases from V and 5 bases from J, with 15 bases between. CDR3 size: 15 residues. Germline values: CDR1 SGHTA, CDR2 FQGNSA. The CDR3 protein is CASSLPGRGRYGYTF. The CDR3 DNA follows: TGTGCCAGCAGCTTACCAGGGAGGGGGAGGTATGGCTACACCTTC.

This clone was seen only once. The chain carries TRBV19 and TRBJ2-1; 8 bases agree with TRBD2. The CDR3 has 14 amino acids. Trimming at V came to 8 bases and at J to 6 bases, leaving 9 bases not matched to a gene. The V gene's germline CDR1 is LNHDA and CDR2 SQIVND (reference sequence). The chain's CDR3 is CASAGTRLINEQFF. CDR3 coding DNA: TGTGCCAGTGCCGGGACTAGGTTAATCAATGAGCAGTTCTTC.

A single count supports this clone. The gene calls are TRBV7-3 and TRBJ1-1; D is uncertain. The CDR3 is 15 amino acids. Germline V gene lookup returns CDR1 SGHTA and CDR2 FQGTGA. V was trimmed by 5 bases and J by 0 bases, leaving 13 bases between them. In DNA form, the CDR3 reads TGTGCCAGCAGCACCTCAGGTTACATGAACACTGAAGCTTTCTTT. Residues: CASSTSGYMNTEAFF.

This clone turned up a few times. The chain recombines TRBV30 with TRBJ1-2; 7 bases are a match to TRBD1. This CDR3 has 13 residues. The trim removed 8 bases at V and 8 bases at J, leaving 14 bases unmatched. Looked up from germline, CDR1 is GTSNPN and CDR2 is SVGIG (reference sequence). The CDR3 nucleotides are TGTGCCAGACACAGGGGTTCGTCCGTCGGCTACACCTTC. Protein sequence: CARHRGSSVGYTF.

The chain links TRBV5-1 to TRBJ1-4, with D hard to call. The V end was cut by 0 bases, the J end by 8 bases, with 5 bases between. CDR1 is SGHRS, CDR2 YFSETQ, per germline. CDR3 length: 12 residues. The DNA of the CDR3 is TGCGCCAGCAGCTTGGACCTAGAAAAACTGTTTTTT. As protein: CASSLDLEKLFF.

The chain couples TRBV19 to TRBJ2-4, with D perhaps matching TRBD1 (5 bases). Trimming took 9 bases from V and 0 from J, leaving 9 bases between them. The CDR3 sequence is 13 residues long. Germline CDR1 and CDR2: LNHDA and SQIVND (reference sequence). The CDR3 here is CASQGIAKNIQYF. CDR3 sequence (DNA): TGTGCCAGCCAGGGAATAGCCAAAAACATTCAGTACTTC.

This clone was picked up a small number of times. The chain recombines TRBV7-3 with TRBJ1-1, with no clear D. The length of the CDR3 is 12 residues. V lost 3 bases, J lost 4 bases, and 6 bases lay in between. Germline CDR1 reads SGHTA; CDR2 reads FQGTGA. CDR3 coding DNA: TGTGCCAGCAGCTTGACGGGCACTGAAGCTTTCTTT. Translating gives CASSLTGTEAFF.

The chain carries TRBV7-3 and TRBJ1-1, with a weak D call TRBD1 (5 bases). V was trimmed by 3 bases and J by 3 bases, leaving 11 bases between them. The V gene's germline CDR1 is SGHTA and CDR2 FQGTGA. The CDR3 has 14 residues. The CDR3 DNA reads as TGTGCCAGCAGCTTTGCGGGGGGGGACACTGAAGCTTTCTTT. Amino acid sequence: CASSFAGGDTEAFF.

This chain joins TRBV9 and TRBJ1-6, with TRBD1 identical over 8 bases. V trimming: 3 bases; J trimming: 13 bases; junction bases outside the gene matches: 12. Germline loops: CDR1 SGDLS, CDR2 YYNGEE. The CDR3 spans 15 residues. The CDR3 coding sequence is TGTGCCAGCAGCGCCGGAGACAGGGGATATTGGCCCCTCCACTTT. Its protein product is CASSAGDRGYWPLHF.

The chain carries TRBV7-3 and TRBJ1-6, with D possibly TRBD1 on 5 matching bases. V lost 2 bases and J lost 7, with 12 bases in between. Germline V gives CDR1 SGHTA, CDR2 FQGTGA. The CDR3 contains 15 residues. The CDR3 region has the DNA TGTGCCAGCAGCTTATGCGGGACCGGGAATTCACCCCTCCACTTT. This gives the protein CASSLCGTGNSPLHF.